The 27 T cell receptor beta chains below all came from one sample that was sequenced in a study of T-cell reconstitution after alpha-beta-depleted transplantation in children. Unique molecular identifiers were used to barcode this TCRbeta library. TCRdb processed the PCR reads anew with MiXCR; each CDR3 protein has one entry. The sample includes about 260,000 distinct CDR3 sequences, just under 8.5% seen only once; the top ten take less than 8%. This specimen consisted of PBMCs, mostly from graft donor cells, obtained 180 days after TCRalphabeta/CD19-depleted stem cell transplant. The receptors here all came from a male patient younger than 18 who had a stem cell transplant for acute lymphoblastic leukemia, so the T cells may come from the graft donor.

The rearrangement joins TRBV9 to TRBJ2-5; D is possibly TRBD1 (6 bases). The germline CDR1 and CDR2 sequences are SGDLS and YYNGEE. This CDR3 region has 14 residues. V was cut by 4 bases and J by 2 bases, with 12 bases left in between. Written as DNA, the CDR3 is TGTGCCAGCAGCCCAGCCCAGGGGCAAGAGACCCAGTACTTC. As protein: CASSPAQGQETQYF.

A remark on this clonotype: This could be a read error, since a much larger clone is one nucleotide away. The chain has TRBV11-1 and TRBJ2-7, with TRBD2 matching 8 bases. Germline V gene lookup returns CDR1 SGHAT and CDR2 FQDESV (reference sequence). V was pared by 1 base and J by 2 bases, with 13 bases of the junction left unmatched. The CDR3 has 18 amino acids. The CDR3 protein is CASSLGFAGTRRAYEQYF. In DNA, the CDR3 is TGTGCCAGCAGCTTAGGTTTTGCCGGGACTAGGCGGGCCTACGAGCAGTACTTC.

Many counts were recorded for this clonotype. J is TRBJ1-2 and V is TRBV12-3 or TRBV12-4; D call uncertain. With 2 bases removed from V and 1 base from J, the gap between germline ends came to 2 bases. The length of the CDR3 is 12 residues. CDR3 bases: TGTGCCAGCAGTTTAATTAACTATGGCTACACCTTC. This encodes CASSLINYGYTF.

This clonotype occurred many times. The chain's CDR3 is CATSYPRGGVLYEQYF. CDR3 nucleotide sequence: TGTGCCACCAGCTACCCTCGCGGGGGTGTCCTCTACGAGCAGTACTTC. The chain employs TRBV15 and TRBJ2-7; TRBD2 aligns across 7 bases. The V and J ends lost 5 bases and 3 bases, in that order; junction bases with no gene match: 13. CDR3 size: 16 residues. Germline V gives CDR1 LNHNV, CDR2 YYDKDF (reference sequence). The full variable domain, with the rest looked up from reference TRBV15 and TRBJ2-7, is DAMVIQNPRYQVTQFGKPVTLSCSQTLNHNVMYWYQQKSSQAPKLLFHYYDKDFNNEADTPDNFQSRRPNTSFCFLDIRSPGLGDTAMYLCATSYPRGGVLYEQYFGPGTRLTVT.

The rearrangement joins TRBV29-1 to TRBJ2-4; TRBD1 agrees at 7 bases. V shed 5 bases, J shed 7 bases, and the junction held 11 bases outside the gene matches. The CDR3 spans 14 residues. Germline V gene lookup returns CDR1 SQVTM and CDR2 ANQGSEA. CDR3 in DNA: TGCAGCGTTCATGACAGGGTAGGGAATAACATTCAGTACTTC. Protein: CSVHDRVGNNIQYF.

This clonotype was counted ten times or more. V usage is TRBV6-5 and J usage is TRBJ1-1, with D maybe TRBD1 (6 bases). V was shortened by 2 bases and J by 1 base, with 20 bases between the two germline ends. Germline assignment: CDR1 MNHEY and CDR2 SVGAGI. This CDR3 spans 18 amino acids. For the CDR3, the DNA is TGTGCCAGCAGTTACCCTACAGGGATTCTAGGGAGGAACACTGAAGCTTTCTTT. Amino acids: CASSYPTGILGRNTEAFF.

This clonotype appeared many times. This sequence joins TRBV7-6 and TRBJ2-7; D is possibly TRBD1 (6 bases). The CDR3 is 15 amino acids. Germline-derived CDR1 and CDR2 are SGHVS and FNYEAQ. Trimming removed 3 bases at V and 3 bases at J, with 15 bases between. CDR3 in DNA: TGTGCCAGCAGCTTTGCCCCCGGGACAAACTACGAGCAGTACTTC. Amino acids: CASSFAPGTNYEQYF. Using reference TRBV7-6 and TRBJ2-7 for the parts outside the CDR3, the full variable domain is GAGVSQSPRYKVTKRGQDVALRCDPISGHVSLYWYRQALGQGPEFLTYFNYEAQQDKSGLPNDRFSAERPEGSISTLTIQRTEQRDSAMYRCASSFAPGTNYEQYFGPGTRLTVT.

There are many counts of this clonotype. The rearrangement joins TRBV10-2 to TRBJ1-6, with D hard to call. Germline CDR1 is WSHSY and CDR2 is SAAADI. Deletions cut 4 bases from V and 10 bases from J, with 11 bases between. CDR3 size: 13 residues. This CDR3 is CASSVGPGSPLHF. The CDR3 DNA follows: TGCGCCAGCAGTGTTGGTCCGGGGTCACCCCTCCACTTT.

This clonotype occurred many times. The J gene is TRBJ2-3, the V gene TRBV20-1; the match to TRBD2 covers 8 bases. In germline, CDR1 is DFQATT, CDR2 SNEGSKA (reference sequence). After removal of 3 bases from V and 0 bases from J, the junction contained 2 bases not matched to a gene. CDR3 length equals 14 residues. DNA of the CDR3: TGCAGTGCTAGCCGGGGGGGGAGCACAGATACGCAGTATTTT. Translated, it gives CSASRGGSTDTQYF.

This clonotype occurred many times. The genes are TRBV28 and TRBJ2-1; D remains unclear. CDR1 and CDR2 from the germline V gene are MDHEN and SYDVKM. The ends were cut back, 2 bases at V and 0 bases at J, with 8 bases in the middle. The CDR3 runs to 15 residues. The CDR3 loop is CASSLQVSSYNEQFF. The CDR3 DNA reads TGTGCCAGCAGTTTACAGGTTAGCTCCTACAATGAGCAGTTCTTC.

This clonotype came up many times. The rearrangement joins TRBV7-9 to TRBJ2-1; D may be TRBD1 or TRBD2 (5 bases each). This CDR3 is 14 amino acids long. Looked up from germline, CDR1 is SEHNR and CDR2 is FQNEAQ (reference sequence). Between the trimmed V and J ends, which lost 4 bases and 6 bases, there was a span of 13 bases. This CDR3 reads CASSWTGTANEQFF. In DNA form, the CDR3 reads TGTGCCAGCAGCTGGACGGGGACGGCCAATGAGCAGTTCTTC.

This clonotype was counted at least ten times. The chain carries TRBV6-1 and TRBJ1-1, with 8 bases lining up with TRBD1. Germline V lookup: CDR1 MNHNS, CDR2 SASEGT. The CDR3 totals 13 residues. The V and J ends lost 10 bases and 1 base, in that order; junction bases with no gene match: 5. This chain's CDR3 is CATYRGRNTEAFF. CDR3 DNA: TGTGCCACTTACAGGGGGAGGAACACTGAAGCTTTCTTT.

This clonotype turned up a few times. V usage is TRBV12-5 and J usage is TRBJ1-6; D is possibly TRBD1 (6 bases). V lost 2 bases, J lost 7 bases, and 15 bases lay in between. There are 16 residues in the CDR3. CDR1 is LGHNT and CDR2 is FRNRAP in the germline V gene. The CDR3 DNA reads TGTGCTAGTGGTTTGAGAGGCCCGGGACACAATTCACCCCTCCACTTT. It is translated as CASGLRGPGHNSPLHF.

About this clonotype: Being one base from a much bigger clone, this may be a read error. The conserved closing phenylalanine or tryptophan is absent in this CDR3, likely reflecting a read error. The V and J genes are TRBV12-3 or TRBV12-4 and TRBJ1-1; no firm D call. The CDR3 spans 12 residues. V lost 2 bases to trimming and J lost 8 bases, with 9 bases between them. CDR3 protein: CASSLSSTEAFS. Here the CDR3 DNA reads TGTGCCAGCAGTTTAAGTTCGACAGAAGCTTTCTCT.

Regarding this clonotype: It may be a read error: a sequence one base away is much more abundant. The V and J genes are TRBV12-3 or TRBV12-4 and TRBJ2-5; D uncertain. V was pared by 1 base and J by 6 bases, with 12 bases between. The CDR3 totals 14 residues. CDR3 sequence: CASSLVNSQKTQYF. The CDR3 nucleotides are TGTGCCAGCAGTTTAGTTAACAGTCAAAAGACCCAGTACTTC.

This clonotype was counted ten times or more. The CDR3 region is CATSREGSIAGGYGYEQFF. The CDR3 DNA reads TGTGCCACCAGCAGAGAGGGGAGTATAGCTGGCGGCTACGGTTATGAGCAGTTCTTC. The chain recombines TRBV15 with TRBJ2-1, with a possible D match to TRBD2 (5 bases). The CDR3 has 19 residues. Germline V lookup: CDR1 LNHNV, CDR2 YYDKDF (reference sequence). V lost 0 bases and J 8 bases, leaving 26 bases between the germline ends.

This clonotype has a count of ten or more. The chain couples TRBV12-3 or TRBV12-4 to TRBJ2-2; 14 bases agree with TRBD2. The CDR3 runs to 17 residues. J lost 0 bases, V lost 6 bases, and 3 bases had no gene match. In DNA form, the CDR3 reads TGTGCCAGCAGACCGGGACTAGCGGGAGCGAACACCGGGGAGCTGTTTTTT. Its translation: CASRPGLAGANTGELFF.

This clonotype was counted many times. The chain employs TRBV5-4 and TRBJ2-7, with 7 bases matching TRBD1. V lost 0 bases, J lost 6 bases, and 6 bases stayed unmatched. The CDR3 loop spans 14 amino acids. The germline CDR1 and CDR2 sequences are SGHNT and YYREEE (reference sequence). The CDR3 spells CASSLVGQVGEQYF. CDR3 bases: TGTGCCAGCAGCTTGGTAGGACAGGTTGGCGAGCAGTACTTC. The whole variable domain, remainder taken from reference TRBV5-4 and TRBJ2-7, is ETGVTQSPTHLIKTRGQQVTLRCSSQSGHNTVSWYQQALGQGPQFIFQYYREEENGRGNFPPRFSGLQFPNYSSELNVNALELDDSALYLCASSLVGQVGEQYFGPGTRLTVT.

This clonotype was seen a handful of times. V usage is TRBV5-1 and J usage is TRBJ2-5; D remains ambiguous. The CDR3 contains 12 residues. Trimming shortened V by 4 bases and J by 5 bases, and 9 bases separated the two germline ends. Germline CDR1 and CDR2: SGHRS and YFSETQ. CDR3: CASSHLLETQYF. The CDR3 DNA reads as TGCGCCAGCAGCCACCTCTTGGAGACCCAGTACTTC.

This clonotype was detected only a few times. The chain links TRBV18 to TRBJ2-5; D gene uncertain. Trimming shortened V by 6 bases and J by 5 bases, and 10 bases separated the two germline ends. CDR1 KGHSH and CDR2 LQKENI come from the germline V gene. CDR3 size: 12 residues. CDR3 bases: TGTGCCAGCTCCCCCGCAAGTGAGACCCAGTACTTC. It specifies CASSPASETQYF.

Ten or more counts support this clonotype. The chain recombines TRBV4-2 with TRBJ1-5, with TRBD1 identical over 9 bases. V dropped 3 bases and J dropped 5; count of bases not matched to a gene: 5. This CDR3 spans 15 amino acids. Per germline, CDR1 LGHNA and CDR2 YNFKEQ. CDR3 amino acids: CASSHPDRGDQPQHF. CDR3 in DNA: TGTGCCAGCAGCCATCCTGACAGGGGGGATCAGCCCCAGCATTTT.

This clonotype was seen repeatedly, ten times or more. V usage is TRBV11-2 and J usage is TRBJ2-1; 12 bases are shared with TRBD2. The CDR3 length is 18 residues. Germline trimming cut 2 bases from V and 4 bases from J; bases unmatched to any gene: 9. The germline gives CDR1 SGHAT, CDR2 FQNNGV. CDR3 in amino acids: CASSLLASGGVQYNEQFF. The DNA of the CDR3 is TGTGCCAGCAGCTTATTAGCTAGCGGGGGGGTCCAGTACAATGAGCAGTTCTTC.

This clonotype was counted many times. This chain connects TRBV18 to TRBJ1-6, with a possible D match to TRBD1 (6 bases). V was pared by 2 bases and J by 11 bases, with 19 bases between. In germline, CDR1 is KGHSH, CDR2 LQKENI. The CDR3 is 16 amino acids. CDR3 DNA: TGTGCCAGCTCACCAAAGGACAGTTGGGCGAATACACCCCTCCACTTT. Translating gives CASSPKDSWANTPLHF. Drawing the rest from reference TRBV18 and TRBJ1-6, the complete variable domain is NAGVMQNPRHLVRRRGQEARLRCSPMKGHSHVYWYRQLPEEGLKFMVYLQKENIIDESGMPKERFSAEFPKEGPSILRIQQVVRGDSAAYFCASSPKDSWANTPLHFGNGTRLTVT.

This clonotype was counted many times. Here the CDR3 reads CASSSGAYGYTF. CDR3 nucleotides: TGTGCCAGCAGTTCCGGGGCGTATGGCTACACCTTC. The chain links TRBV11-2 to TRBJ1-2; tentative D call: TRBD1 (5 bases). Germline CDR1 SGHAT, CDR2 FQNNGV. V was shortened by 6 bases and J by 5 bases, with 10 bases between the two germline ends. This CDR3 is 12 amino acids long.

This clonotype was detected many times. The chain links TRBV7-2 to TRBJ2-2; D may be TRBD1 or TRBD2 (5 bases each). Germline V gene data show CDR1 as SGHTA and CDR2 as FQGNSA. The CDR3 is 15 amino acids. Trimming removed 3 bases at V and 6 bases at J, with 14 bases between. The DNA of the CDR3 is TGTGCCAGCAGCTTGGGGTGGGGCGGGTCCGGGGAGCTGTTTTTT. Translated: CASSLGWGGSGELFF. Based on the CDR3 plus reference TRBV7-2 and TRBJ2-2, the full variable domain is GAGVSQSPSNKVTEKGKDVELRCDPISGHTALYWYRQSLGQGLEFLIYFQGNSAPDKSGLPSDRFSAERTGGSVSTLTIQRTQQEDSAVYLCASSLGWGGSGELFFGEGSRLTVL.

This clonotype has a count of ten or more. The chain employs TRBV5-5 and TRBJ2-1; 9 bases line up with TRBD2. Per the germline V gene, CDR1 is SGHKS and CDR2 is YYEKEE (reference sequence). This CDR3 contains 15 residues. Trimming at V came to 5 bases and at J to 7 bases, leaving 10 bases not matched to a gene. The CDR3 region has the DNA TGTGCCAGCAGTCGGCGGGAGGGCCCTCGGAATGAGCAGTTCTTC. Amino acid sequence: CASSRREGPRNEQFF.

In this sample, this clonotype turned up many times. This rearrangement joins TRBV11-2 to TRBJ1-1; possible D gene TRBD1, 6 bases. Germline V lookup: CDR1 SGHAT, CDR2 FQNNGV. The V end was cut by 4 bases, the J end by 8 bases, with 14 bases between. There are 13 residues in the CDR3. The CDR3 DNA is TGTGCCAGCAGCTCCCTGACAGGTGCCGAAGCTTTCTTT. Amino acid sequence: CASSSLTGAEAFF.